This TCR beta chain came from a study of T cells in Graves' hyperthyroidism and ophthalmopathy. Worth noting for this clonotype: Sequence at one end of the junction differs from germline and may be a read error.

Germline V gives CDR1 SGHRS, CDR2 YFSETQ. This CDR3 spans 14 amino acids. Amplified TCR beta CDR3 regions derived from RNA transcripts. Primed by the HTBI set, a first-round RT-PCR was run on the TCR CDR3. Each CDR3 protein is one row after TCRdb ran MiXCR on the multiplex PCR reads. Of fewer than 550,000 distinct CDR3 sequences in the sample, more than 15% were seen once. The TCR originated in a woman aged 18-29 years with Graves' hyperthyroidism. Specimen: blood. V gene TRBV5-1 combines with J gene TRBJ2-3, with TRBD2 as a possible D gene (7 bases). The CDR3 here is CASRGRGSTGTQYF. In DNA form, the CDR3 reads TGCGCCAGCAGGGGGAGGGGGAGCACAGGTACGCAGTATTTT.